This entry is about one TCR beta chain. The data stem from a study of T cell changes during pregnancy in multiple sclerosis. Produced via immunoSEQ multiplex PCR; TCRdb's table is partial and in-frame only. The sample lists tens of thousands of clones, roughly nine tenths occurring once. There are 14 residues in the CDR3. Germline CDR1 reads MDHEN; CDR2 reads SYDVKM. V gave up 8 bases and J gave up 0 bases, with 13 bases separating them. Sample: peripheral blood, taken in the third trimester of pregnancy. The rearrangement joins TRBV28 to TRBJ1-2; D remains ambiguous. The receptor was derived from a female donor in good health, enrolled as a control in a pregnancy study. The chain's CDR3 is CASGPGWANYGYTF. The CDR3 DNA reads as TGTGCCAGCGGGCCGGGATGGGCTAACTATGGCTACACCTTC.